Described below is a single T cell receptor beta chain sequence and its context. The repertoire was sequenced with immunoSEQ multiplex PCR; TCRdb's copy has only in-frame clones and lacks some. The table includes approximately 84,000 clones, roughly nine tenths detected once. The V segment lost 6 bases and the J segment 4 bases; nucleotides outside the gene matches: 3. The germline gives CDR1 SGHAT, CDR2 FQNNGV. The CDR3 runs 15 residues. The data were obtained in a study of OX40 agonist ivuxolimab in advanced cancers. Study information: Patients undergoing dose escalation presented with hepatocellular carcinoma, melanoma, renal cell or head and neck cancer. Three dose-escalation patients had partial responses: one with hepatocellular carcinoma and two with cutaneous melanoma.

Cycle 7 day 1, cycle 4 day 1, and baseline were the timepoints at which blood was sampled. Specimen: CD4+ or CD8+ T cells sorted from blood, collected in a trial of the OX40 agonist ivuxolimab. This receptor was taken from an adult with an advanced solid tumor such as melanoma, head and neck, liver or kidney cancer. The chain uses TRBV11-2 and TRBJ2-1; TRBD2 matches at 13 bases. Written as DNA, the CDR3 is TGTGCCAGCAGACTAGCGGGAGGGCCATACAATGAGCAGTTCTTC. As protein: CASRLAGGPYNEQFF.